A selection of T cell receptor beta chains follows, all from one sample in a study of metastatic and nonmetastatic thyroid tumors. TCRdb re-called the PCR reads with MiXCR. The sample records about 47,000 clones, 24% being singletons. Sequenced: blood. The receptors derive from a male donor with papillary thyroid cancer or a benign thyroid nodule (not recorded which). Some clones in this sample may be carry-over from other donors' samples. Both conserved end residues are part of each CDR3. D genes are given only for firm matches. The size field is filled for only some rows; it gives once, few, many or a size class.

clone_size: many; v_call: TRBV5-1; j_call: TRBJ1-2; d_call: TRBD1; cdr3_nt: TGCGCCAGCAGCTTCCTCCGGGACAGGGACAAGGCTGGCTACACCTTC; cdr3_aa: CASSFLRDRDKAGYTF
clone_size: -; v_call: TRBV28; j_call: TRBJ1-1; d_call: -; cdr3_nt: TGTGCCAGCACCGCCTCCACGGGGGGGTGGCTAGCTTTCTTT; cdr3_aa: CASTASTGGWLAFF
clone_size: few; v_call: TRBV10-2; j_call: TRBJ2-7; d_call: -; cdr3_nt: TGCGCCAGCAGTCAACAGGGCGAGCAGTACTTC; cdr3_aa: CASSQQGEQYF
clone_size: many; v_call: TRBV13; j_call: TRBJ2-1; d_call: -; cdr3_nt: TGTGCCAGCAGCTTAGGTGGAGTTGGCTATGAGCAGTTCTTC; cdr3_aa: CASSLGGVGYEQFF
clone_size: -; v_call: TRBV5-1; j_call: TRBJ2-3; d_call: TRBD2; cdr3_nt: TGCGCCAGTACTAGCGGGAGCACAGATACGCAGTATTTT; cdr3_aa: CASTSGSTDTQYF
clone_size: -; v_call: TRBV3-1; j_call: TRBJ1-2; d_call: -; cdr3_nt: TGTGCCAGCAGCCAAGGGGCAGCGGGGAGGTGGGGCTACACCTTC; cdr3_aa: CASSQGAAGRWGYTF
clone_size: -; v_call: TRBV11-2; j_call: TRBJ2-1; d_call: TRBD1; cdr3_nt: TGTGCCAGCAGCCCCCCGGGACAGGGGAACAATAAGCAGTTCTTC; cdr3_aa: CASSPPGQGNNKQFF
clone_size: many; v_call: TRBV6-4; j_call: TRBJ2-5; d_call: -; cdr3_nt: TGTGCCAGCAGTGCGACTAGTCAAGAGACCCAGTACTTC; cdr3_aa: CASSATSQETQYF
clone_size: many; v_call: TRBV5-7; j_call: TRBJ2-3; d_call: -; cdr3_nt: TGTGCCAGCACCCAGAAAGGTCGCAAGGGGTACAACACAGATACGCAGTATTTT; cdr3_aa: CASTQKGRKGYNTDTQYF
clone_size: many; v_call: TRBV10-3; j_call: TRBJ2-4; d_call: -; cdr3_nt: TGTGCCATCACCAGGTCGGCCCCTCGGAGGGACATTCAGTACTTC; cdr3_aa: CAITRSAPRRDIQYF
clone_size: -; v_call: TRBV20-1; j_call: TRBJ2-2; d_call: TRBD1; cdr3_nt: TGCAGTGCTACGACAGGGTTGGACACCGGGGAGCTGTTTTTT; cdr3_aa: CSATTGLDTGELFF
clone_size: -; v_call: TRBV5-1; j_call: TRBJ2-2; d_call: TRBD2; cdr3_nt: TGCGCCAGCAGCTTGGACGGGAGGCCCGACACCGGGGAGCTGTTTTTT; cdr3_aa: CASSLDGRPDTGELFF
clone_size: -; v_call: TRBV28; j_call: TRBJ1-1; d_call: -; cdr3_nt: TGTGCCAGCAGTTTAAGGCGCCGGACTTTCTTT; cdr3_aa: CASSLRRRTFF
clone_size: once; v_call: TRBV5-1; j_call: TRBJ2-3; d_call: TRBD2; cdr3_nt: TGCGCCAGCAGCTCGGAGCGGGAGGGCCGCAATACGCAGTATTTT; cdr3_aa: CASSSEREGRNTQYF
clone_size: many; v_call: TRBV6-1; j_call: TRBJ1-6; d_call: -; cdr3_nt: TGTGCCAGCAGTTCCGCCACAGTCTATAATTCACCCCTCCACTTT; cdr3_aa: CASSSATVYNSPLHF
clone_size: medium-sized; v_call: TRBV30; j_call: TRBJ2-7; d_call: -; cdr3_nt: TGTGCCCGACACCCCTCCTACGAGCAGTACTTC; cdr3_aa: CARHPSYEQYF
clone_size: many; v_call: TRBV10-3; j_call: TRBJ2-1; d_call: TRBD2; cdr3_nt: TGTGCCATCAGTGATATTAGCGGGGGGTACAATGAGCAGTTCTTC; cdr3_aa: CAISDISGGYNEQFF
clone_size: many; v_call: TRBV9; j_call: TRBJ2-1; d_call: TRBD1; cdr3_nt: TGTGCCAGCAGCCCTCTAGGGGGCTTCTACAATGAGCAGTTCTTC; cdr3_aa: CASSPLGGFYNEQFF
clone_size: -; v_call: TRBV9; j_call: TRBJ2-7; d_call: TRBD2; cdr3_nt: TGTACCAGCAGCGTATTTCAACCCTGGAGAGGGAGGGCCCCCTACGAGCAGTACTTC; cdr3_aa: CTSSVFQPWRGRAPYEQYF
clone_size: many; v_call: TRBV7-9; j_call: TRBJ2-7; d_call: -; cdr3_nt: TGTGCCAGCAGCTTAGAGGCGGGGAGCTCCTACGAGCAGTACTTC; cdr3_aa: CASSLEAGSSYEQYF
clone_size: many; v_call: TRBV3-1; j_call: TRBJ2-1; d_call: TRBD2; cdr3_nt: TGTGCCAGCAGCACCCCGCGGACTAGCATCAATGAGCAGTTCTTC; cdr3_aa: CASSTPRTSINEQFF
clone_size: many; v_call: TRBV28; j_call: TRBJ2-7; d_call: -; cdr3_nt: TGTGCCAGCAGTAGCCCGACGGATTACTACGAGCAGTACTTC; cdr3_aa: CASSSPTDYYEQYF
clone_size: many; v_call: TRBV7-6; j_call: TRBJ1-4; d_call: TRBD1; cdr3_nt: TGTGCCAGCAGCCCCCGACAGGGGGCGAGGGAAAAACTGTTTTTT; cdr3_aa: CASSPRQGAREKLFF
clone_size: many; v_call: TRBV29-1; j_call: TRBJ2-7; d_call: TRBD1; cdr3_nt: TGCAGCGGCCGCAGAACAGGGGACTACGAGCAGTACTTC; cdr3_aa: CSGRRTGDYEQYF
clone_size: -; v_call: TRBV7-3; j_call: TRBJ2-1; d_call: TRBD2; cdr3_nt: TGTGCCAGCAGCCGGGGGGGGAGCGGACTTGAGCAGTTCTTC; cdr3_aa: CASSRGGSGLEQFF
clone_size: few; v_call: TRBV12-3/TRBV12-4; j_call: TRBJ2-7; d_call: -; cdr3_nt: TGTGCCAGCAGTAGAAGTAGAAACTACGAGCAGTACTTC; cdr3_aa: CASSRSRNYEQYF
clone_size: -; v_call: TRBV20-1; j_call: TRBJ2-1; d_call: -; cdr3_nt: TGCAGTGCTAGAGATCCGAGAGGTCCGGGAAATGAGCAGTTCTTC; cdr3_aa: CSARDPRGPGNEQFF
clone_size: many; v_call: TRBV5-1; j_call: TRBJ2-3; d_call: TRBD2; cdr3_nt: TGCGCCAGCAGCTTGGGGCTAGCGGGGGGCACAGATACGCAGTATTTT; cdr3_aa: CASSLGLAGGTDTQYF
clone_size: once; v_call: TRBV4-3; j_call: TRBJ2-7; d_call: TRBD2; cdr3_nt: TGCGCCAGCAGCCAAGGAGGACTAGCGGACTCCTACGAGCAGTACTTC; cdr3_aa: CASSQGGLADSYEQYF
clone_size: many; v_call: TRBV6-1; j_call: TRBJ2-2; d_call: -; cdr3_nt: TGTGCCAGCAGCTACGACCCACCATCGCACCCCGGGGAGCTGTTTTTT; cdr3_aa: CASSYDPPSHPGELFF
clone_size: -; v_call: TRBV30; j_call: TRBJ1-1; d_call: TRBD1; cdr3_nt: TGTGCCTGGAGTGACCTCCGGACAGGGGCAGAAGCTTTCTTT; cdr3_aa: CAWSDLRTGAEAFF